This TCR beta chain comes out of a study of blood T cell repertoires in COVID-19 (dated by TCRdb to 2018 to 2020). In terms of the full investigation: The collaborator samples originated in the United States, Italy and Spain and spanned the acute and convalescent phases of COVID-19. The material from the prospective study consisted of cDNA or gDNA derived from T cells, B-cell-depleted T cells, or PBMCs. Subjects who had been exposed to COVID-19, were actively infected with it, or had recovered from it provided the deeply sampled blood TCRbeta repertoires that made up the dataset. The repertoires were released in a freely available public database meant as a resource for research on the immune response to SARS-CoV-2. Samples were obtained from the ongoing ImmuneRACE study (first 160 participants) and from some 1,300 subjects provided by 6 global collaborators. The sample metadata nearly always contained a de-identified subject ID, COVID-19 status, age in years and sex. Where available, HLA class I and class II types were obtained from metadata supplied by the sample provider rather than from assay-based typing.

Findings and caveats that apply to the study as a whole: The quantity of clinical and demographic metadata differed by source and by participant and was supplied without curation.

The immunoSEQ Assay, a bias-controlled multiplex PCR, was used to amplify TCRbeta CDR3 regions from genomic DNA. The paper's processing steps were these. The number of nucleated cells in each sample was estimated from the amplification of reference gene primers within the assay. To quantify the absolute abundance of each unique TCRbeta CDR3 rearrangement, sequence reads were collapsed and filtered. Productive Simpson clonality was computed per sample as the square root of Simpson's diversity index over productive rearrangements. TCRdb retrieved this table from immuneACCESS and kept in-frame rearrangements only. Not all clones are present; in checked studies, unresolved V genes account for under half, and no reason is known for the remainder. That table is the source of V, J and clone size, and D and trimming were worked out from the DNA. The sample contains around 150,000 clones, about 86% of them found a single time. Nearly 8.5% of the sample comes from the top ten.

For this clone: There is no known antigen for this receptor. Per-base qualities were not stored, and no clone one base away is much larger.

Collaborating institutions collected whole blood in K2EDTA tubes following their own protocols. For TCRbeta analysis, collaborators shipped samples in one of three forms: frozen whole blood, isolated PBMCs, or DNA extracted from either of those sample types. The CDR3 runs 14 residues from the cysteine to the phenylalanine. CDR3 DNA only is kept here, 42 bases in frame from base 1. Sequences SEHNR (CDR1) and FQNEAQ (CDR2) are obtained from the germline V gene (reference sequence). Deletion took 2 bases off V and 3 bases off J, with a span of 11 bases between the germline ends. Material: peripheral blood. The chain employs TRBV7-9 and TRBJ2-7; a tentative D call is TRBD1 (5 bases match). The receptor's source is a man aged 60 to 69 with acute or convalescent COVID-19. The nucleotide sequence reads as follows: TGTGCCAGCAGCTTAAAAGCCCAGGGCTACGAGCAGTACTTC. Its protein is CASSLKAQGYEQYF.